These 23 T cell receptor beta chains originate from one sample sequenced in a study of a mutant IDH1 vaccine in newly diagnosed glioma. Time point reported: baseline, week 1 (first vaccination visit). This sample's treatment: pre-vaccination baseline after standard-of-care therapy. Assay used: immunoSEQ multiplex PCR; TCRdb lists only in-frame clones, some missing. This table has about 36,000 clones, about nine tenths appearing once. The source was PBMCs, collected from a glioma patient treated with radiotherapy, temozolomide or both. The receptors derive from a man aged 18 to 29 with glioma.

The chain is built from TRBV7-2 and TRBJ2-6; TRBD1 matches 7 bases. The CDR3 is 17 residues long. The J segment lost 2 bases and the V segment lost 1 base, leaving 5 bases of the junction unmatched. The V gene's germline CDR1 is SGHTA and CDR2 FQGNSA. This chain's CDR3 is CASSLVGQGAGANVLTF. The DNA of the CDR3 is TGTGCCAGCAGCTTAGTGGGCCAGGGGGCTGGGGCCAACGTCCTGACTTTC.

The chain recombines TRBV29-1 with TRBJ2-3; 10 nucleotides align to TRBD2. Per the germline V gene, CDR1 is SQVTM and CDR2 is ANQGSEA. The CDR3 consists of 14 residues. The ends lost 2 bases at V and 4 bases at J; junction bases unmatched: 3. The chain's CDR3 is CSVEPSGSSDTQYF. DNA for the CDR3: TGCAGCGTTGAACCTAGCGGGAGCTCAGATACGCAGTATTTT.

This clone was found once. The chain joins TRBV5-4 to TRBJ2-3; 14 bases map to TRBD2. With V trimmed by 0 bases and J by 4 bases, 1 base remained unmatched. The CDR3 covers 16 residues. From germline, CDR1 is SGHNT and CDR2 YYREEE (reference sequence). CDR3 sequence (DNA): TGTGCCAGCAGCTTGGGACTAGCGGGAGGGTCAGATACGCAGTATTTT. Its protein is CASSLGLAGGSDTQYF.

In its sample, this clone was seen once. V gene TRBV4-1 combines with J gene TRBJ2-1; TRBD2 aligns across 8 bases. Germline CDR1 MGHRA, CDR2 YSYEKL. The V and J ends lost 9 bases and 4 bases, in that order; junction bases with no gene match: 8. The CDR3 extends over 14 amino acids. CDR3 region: CASRRERGYNEQFF. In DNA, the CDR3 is TGCGCCAGTCGGCGCGAGCGGGGGTACAATGAGCAGTTCTTC.

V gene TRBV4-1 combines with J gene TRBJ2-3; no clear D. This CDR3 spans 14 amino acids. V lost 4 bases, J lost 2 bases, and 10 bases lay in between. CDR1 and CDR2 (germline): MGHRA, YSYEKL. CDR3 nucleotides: TGCGCCAGCAGCCTAGACTCTCACACAGATACGCAGTATTTT. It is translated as CASSLDSHTDTQYF.

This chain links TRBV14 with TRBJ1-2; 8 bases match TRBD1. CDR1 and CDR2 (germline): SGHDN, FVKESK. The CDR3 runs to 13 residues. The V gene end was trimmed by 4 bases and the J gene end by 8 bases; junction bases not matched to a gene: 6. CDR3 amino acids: CASSRQGTSGYTF. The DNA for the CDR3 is TGTGCCAGCAGCCGACAGGGGACAAGCGGCTACACCTTC.

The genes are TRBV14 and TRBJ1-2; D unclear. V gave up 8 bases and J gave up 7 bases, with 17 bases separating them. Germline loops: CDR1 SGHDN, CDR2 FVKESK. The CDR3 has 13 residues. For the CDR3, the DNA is TGTGCCAGCGTGTTCTTGTATGGCGGTGGCTACACCTTC. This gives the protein CASVFLYGGGYTF.

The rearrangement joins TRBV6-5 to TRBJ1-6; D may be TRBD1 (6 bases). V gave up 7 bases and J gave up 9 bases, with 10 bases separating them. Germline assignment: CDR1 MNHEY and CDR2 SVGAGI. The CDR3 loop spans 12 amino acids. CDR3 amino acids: CASKDRTSPLHF. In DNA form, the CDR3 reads TGTGCCAGCAAAGACAGGACTTCACCCCTCCACTTT.

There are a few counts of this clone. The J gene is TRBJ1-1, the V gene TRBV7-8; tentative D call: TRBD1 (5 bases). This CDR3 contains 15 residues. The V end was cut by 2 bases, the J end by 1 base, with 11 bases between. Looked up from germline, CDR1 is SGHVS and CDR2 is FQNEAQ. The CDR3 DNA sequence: TGTGCCAGCAGCTTATGGGACGGCAAGAACACTGAAGCTTTCTTT. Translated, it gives CASSLWDGKNTEAFF.

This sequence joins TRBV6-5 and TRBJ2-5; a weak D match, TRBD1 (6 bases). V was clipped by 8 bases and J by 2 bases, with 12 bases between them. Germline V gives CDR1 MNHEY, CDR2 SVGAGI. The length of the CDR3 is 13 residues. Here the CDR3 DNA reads TGTGCCAGCCGGGACACCGGTCAAGAGACCCAGTACTTC. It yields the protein CASRDTGQETQYF.

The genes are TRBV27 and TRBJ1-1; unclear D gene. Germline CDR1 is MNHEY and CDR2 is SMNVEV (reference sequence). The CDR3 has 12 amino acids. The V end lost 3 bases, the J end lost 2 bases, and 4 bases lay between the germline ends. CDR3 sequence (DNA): TGTGCCAGCAGTTTGGGCAACACTGAAGCTTTCTTT. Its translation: CASSLGNTEAFF.

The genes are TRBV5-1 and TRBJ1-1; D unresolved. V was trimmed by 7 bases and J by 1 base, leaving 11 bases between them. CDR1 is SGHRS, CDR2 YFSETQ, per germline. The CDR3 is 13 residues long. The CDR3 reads CASRWAGNTEAFF. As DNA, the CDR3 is TGCGCCAGCCGCTGGGCGGGGAACACTGAAGCTTTCTTT.

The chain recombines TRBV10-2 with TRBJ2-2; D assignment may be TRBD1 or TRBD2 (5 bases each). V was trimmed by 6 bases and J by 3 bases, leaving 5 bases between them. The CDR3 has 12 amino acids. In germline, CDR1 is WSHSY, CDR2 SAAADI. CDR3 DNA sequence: TGCGCCAGCAGGGGGGACACCGGGGAGCTGTTTTTT. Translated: CASRGDTGELFF.

The CDR3 is CASSLSYAEGDEAFF. The CDR3 nucleotides are TGCGCCAGCAGCTTATCGTACGCTGAGGGTGATGAAGCTTTCTTT. The chain recombines TRBV5-1 with TRBJ1-1; D not resolved. V shed 2 bases and J shed 7 bases, with 18 bases lying between them. Germline loops: CDR1 SGHRS, CDR2 YFSETQ. The CDR3 spans 15 residues. Full variable domain (outside the CDR3, taken from reference TRBV5-1 and TRBJ1-1): KAGVTQTPRYLIKTRGQQVTLSCSPISGHRSVSWYQQTPGQGLQFLFEYFSETQRNKGNFPGRFSGRQFSNSRSEMNVSTLELGDSALYLCASSLSYAEGDEAFFGQGTRLTVV.

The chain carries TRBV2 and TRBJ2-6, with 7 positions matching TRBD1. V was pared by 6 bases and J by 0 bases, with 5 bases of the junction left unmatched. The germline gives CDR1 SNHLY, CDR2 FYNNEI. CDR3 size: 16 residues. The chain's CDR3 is CASRRDSGSGANVLTF. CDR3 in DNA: TGTGCCAGCAGGAGGGACAGCGGCTCTGGGGCCAACGTCCTGACTTTC.

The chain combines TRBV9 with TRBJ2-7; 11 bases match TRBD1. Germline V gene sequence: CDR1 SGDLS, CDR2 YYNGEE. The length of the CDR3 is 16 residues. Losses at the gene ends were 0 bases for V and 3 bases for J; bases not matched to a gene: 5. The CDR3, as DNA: TGTGCCAGCAGCGTAGAGGGACAGGGGGGGCTCTACGAGCAGTACTTC. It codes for CASSVEGQGGLYEQYF.

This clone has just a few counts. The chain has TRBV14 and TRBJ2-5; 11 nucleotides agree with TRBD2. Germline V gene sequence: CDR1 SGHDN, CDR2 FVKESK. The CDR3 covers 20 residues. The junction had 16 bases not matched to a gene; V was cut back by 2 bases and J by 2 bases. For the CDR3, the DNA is TGTGCCAGCAGCCAACGACCACTTGTTAGCGGGAGGGGAGAGCAAGAGACCCAGTACTTC. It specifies CASSQRPLVSGRGEQETQYF.

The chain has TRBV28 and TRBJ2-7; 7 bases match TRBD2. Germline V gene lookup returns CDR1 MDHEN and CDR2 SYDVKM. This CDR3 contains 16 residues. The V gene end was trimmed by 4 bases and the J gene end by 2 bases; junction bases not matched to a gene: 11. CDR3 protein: CASSSPHAAGTYEQYF. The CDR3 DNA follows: TGTGCCAGCAGTTCCCCACATGCAGCGGGAACCTACGAGCAGTACTTC.

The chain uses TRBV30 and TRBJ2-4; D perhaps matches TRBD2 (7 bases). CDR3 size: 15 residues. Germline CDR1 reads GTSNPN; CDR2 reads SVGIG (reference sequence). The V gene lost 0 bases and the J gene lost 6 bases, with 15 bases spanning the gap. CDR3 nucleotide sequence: TGTGCCTGGAGTGTAGGGGGGGTTTCAAGAAACATTCAGTACTTC. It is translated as CAWSVGGVSRNIQYF.

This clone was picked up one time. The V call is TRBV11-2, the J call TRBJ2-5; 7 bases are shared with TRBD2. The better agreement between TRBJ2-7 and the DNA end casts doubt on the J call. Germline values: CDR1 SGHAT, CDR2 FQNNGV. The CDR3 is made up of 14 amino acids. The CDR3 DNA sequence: TGTGCCAGCAGCTGGGGGGGGTCCTCCTACGAGCAGTACTTC. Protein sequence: CASSWGGSSYEQYF.

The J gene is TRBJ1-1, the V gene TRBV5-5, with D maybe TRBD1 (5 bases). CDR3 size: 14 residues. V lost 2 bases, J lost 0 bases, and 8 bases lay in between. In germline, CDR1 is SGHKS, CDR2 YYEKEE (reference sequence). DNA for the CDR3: TGTGCCAGCAGCTTTTCAGGGATGAACACTGAAGCTTTCTTT. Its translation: CASSFSGMNTEAFF.

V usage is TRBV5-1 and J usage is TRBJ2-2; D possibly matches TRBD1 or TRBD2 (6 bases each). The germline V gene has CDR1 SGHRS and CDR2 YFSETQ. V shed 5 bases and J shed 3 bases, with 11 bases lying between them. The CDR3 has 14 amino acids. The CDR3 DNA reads TGCGCCAGCAGAGGAGGGGGTGACACCGGGGAGCTGTTTTTT. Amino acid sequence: CASRGGGDTGELFF.

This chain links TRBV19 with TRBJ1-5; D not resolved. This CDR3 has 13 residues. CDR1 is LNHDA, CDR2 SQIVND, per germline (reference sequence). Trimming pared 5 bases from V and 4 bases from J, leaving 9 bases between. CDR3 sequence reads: CASSSRENQPQHF. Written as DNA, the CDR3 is TGTGCCAGTAGTTCCCGGGAGAATCAGCCCCAGCATTTT.